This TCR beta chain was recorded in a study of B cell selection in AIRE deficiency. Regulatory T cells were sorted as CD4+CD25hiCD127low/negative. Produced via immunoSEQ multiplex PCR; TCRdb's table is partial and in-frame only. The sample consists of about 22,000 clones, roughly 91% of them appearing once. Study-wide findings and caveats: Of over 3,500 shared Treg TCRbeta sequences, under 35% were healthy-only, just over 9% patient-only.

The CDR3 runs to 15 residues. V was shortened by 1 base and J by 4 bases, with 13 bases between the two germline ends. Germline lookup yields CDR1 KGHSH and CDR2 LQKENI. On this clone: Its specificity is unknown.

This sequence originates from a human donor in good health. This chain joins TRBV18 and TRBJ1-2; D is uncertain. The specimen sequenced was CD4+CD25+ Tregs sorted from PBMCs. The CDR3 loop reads CASSPQPLTPYGYTF. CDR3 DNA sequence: TGTGCCAGCTCACCACAACCCCTCACTCCCTATGGCTACACCTTC.